The present T cell receptor (beta chain) was sequenced within a study of molecular identifiers for immune sequencing clone quantification. This clonotype was picked up a small number of times. Its antigen remains unknown. Study observations and caveats: Identical TCR molecules sharing a barcode could underestimate highly expanded clone sizes.

Germline CDR1 is MNHEY and CDR2 is SVGAGI. The V and J ends lost 3 bases and 4 bases respectively, with 18 bases between them. CDR3 length: 17 residues. Making the bulk TCR libraries relied on previously described methods and listed TCR primers. A single record per CDR3 protein comes from TCRdb applying MiXCR to the PCR reads. The sample has over 85,000 distinct CDR3 sequences, about 23% seen once. Naive CD8 T cell sorting was performed on the CD8+CD4-CCR7+CD45RA+ phenotype. The chain carries TRBV6-5 and TRBJ2-2, with D maybe TRBD1 (5 bases). Input material: naive CD8+ T cells from blood, with Jurkat cell RNA spiked in. Specified subset: FACS-sorted CD8+CD4-CCR7+CD45RA+ naive T cells. The sequence was collected from a human donor in good health. Some libraries in this study had Jurkat cell RNA spiked in. As DNA, the CDR3 is TGTGCCAGCAGTTATGCAGGACATACCATTGGCACCGGGGAGCTGTTTTTT. This encodes CASSYAGHTIGTGELFF.